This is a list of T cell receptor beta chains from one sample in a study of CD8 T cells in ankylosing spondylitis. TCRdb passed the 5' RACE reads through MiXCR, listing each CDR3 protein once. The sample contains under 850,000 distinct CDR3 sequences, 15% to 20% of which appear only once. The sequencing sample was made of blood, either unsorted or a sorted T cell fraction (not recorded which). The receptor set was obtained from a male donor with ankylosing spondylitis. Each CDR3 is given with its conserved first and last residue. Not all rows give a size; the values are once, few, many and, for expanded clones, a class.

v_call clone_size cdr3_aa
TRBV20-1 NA CSALTGGNEQFF
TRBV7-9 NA CASSPRGHNVFGSPLHF
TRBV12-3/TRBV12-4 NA CASKLRLAGGPLYNEQFF
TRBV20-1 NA CSARSGTGGVWNEQFF
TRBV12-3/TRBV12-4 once CASRRSGTGSSGANVLTF
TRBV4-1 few CASSQLNDRDTEAFF
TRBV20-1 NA CSARDSRGGTQYF
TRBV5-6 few CASSLLSGEYNEQFF
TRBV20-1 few CSARDISSGNTIYF
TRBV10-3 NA CAISETGGYGYTF
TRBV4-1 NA CASSQVPPGQGDDGYTF
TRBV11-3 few CASSSGAQDEKLFF
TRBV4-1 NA CASSQEGWGALGTGELFF
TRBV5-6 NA CASSLIELAGTNEQFF
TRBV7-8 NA CASSLVDGTDYNSPLHF
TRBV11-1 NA CASRSDYNNEQFF
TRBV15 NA CATSKTGRETQYF
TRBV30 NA CAWRPGAGVYEQYF
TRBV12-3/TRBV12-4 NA CASSSFWTSGSYSYEQYF
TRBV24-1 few CATSVAGQETQYF
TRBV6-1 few CASKDGLGSGANVLTF
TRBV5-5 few CASSLTSQTDTQYF
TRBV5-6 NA CASSQRRGNEKLFF
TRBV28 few CASSPRAGTQRTYEQYF
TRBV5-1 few CASSLDSGMDQPQHF
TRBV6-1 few CASSPARGSGSSYNSPLHF
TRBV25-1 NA CASSNGAGETQYF
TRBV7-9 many CASSPLSSYNEQFF
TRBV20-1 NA CSASQGKLKQPQHF
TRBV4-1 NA CASSQEGLRTGNTIYF
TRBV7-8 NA CASSSGLAGFADTQYF
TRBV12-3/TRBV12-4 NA CASSSNFLATNEKLFF
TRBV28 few CASSLKGAGDTQYF